These 17 T cell receptor beta chains were all obtained from the same sample, sequenced in a study of patients and donors after allogeneic stem cell transplantation. TCRdb called the RT-PCR reads again in MiXCR, with one record for every CDR3 protein. The sample shows a few hundred thousand distinct CDR3 sequences, approximately 14% of them seen only once. The source material was blood, either unsorted or a sorted T cell fraction (not recorded which). The receptors here all came from a human donor who was either an allogeneic HSCT recipient or a stem cell or donor lymphocyte infusion donor (not recorded which). It is not recorded whose cells these are; they may come from a transplant donor.

This clonotype showed up just a few times. The chain joins TRBV4-1 to TRBJ1-2, with D perhaps matching TRBD1 (5 bases). The germline CDR1 and CDR2 sequences are MGHRA and YSYEKL. This CDR3 has 15 amino acids. V gave up 1 base and J gave up 8 bases, with 17 bases separating them. The CDR3 region has the DNA TGCGCCAGCAGCCAAGCAGGGACCCTCACGGTAGGCTACACCTTC. This translates into CASSQAGTLTVGYTF.

The genes are TRBV6-5 and TRBJ1-4; D call uncertain. Trimming removed 3 bases at V and 4 bases at J, with 12 bases between. This CDR3 comprises 15 residues. CDR1 and CDR2 from the germline V gene are MNHEY and SVGAGI. CDR3 loop: CASSYGGSYNEKLFF. The DNA for the CDR3 is TGTGCCAGCAGTTATGGCGGCAGTTATAATGAAAAACTGTTTTTT.

As to this clonotype: Compared with germline, one end of the junction differs, possibly owing to a read error. The chain has TRBV15 and TRBJ2-5; TRBD2 matches 8 bases. Per the germline V gene, CDR1 is LNHNV and CDR2 is YYDKDF (reference sequence). This CDR3 contains 17 residues. CDR3 DNA sequence: TGTGCCACCAGCGGAGAGATCGGGCGGGGGGTACAAGAGACCCAGTACTTC. Its protein product is CATSGEIGRGVQETQYF.

This clonotype was counted ten times or more. The chain employs TRBV12-3 or TRBV12-4 and TRBJ1-2; D gene ambiguous. V was clipped by 5 bases and J by 5 bases, with 12 bases between them. CDR3 size: 13 residues. The CDR3 loop reads CASSPFRGYGYTF. As DNA, the CDR3 is TGTGCCAGCAGTCCTTTCCGCGGGTATGGCTACACCTTC.

In its sample, this clonotype was seen a few times. The chain carries TRBV20-1 and TRBJ1-4; 7 bases map to TRBD1. Germline values: CDR1 DFQATT, CDR2 SNEGSKA (reference sequence). The CDR3 has 17 amino acids. V shed 0 bases, J shed 0 bases, and the junction held 7 bases outside the gene matches. CDR3 bases: TGCAGTGCTAGAGATCGGGACAGAGCTTCAACTAATGAAAAACTGTTTTTT. Translated, it gives CSARDRDRASTNEKLFF.

This chain uses TRBV20-1 with TRBJ2-7; TRBD1 might be the D (6 bases). Germline CDR1 DFQATT, CDR2 SNEGSKA (reference sequence). V shed 6 bases and J shed 0 bases, with 18 bases lying between them. The CDR3 runs 15 residues. CDR3 residues: CSANSGARSSYEQYF. In DNA form, the CDR3 reads TGCAGTGCCAACTCAGGGGCTCGCAGCTCCTACGAGCAGTACTTC.

This clonotype was picked up a small number of times. CDR3 DNA: TGCGCCAGCAGCCCGGACTCTGACTTCACAGATACGCAGTATTTT. It yields the protein CASSPDSDFTDTQYF. The rearrangement uses TRBV4-3 and TRBJ2-3; D is possibly TRBD2 (5 bases). The germline gives CDR1 LGHNA, CDR2 YSLEER. The ends were cut back, 4 bases at V and 2 bases at J, with 13 bases in the middle. This CDR3 region has 15 residues.

This sequence joins TRBV6-1 and TRBJ2-7; TRBD2 agrees at 15 bases. The CDR3 consists of 14 residues. With 8 bases clipped from V and 6 bases from J, the junction kept 5 bases outside the gene matches. From germline, CDR1 is MNHNS and CDR2 SASEGT. CDR3 sequence reads: CASRGLAGGIEQYF. CDR3 sequence (DNA): TGTGCCAGCCGCGGACTAGCGGGGGGGATCGAGCAGTACTTC.

The CDR3, as DNA: TGTGCCACCCTCGGTGAGCAGTCCTACGAGCAGTACTTC. This sequence encodes CATLGEQSYEQYF. V usage is TRBV6-1 and J usage is TRBJ2-7; no reliable D call. The length of the CDR3 is 13 residues. The V end lost 10 bases, the J end lost 1 base, and 14 bases lay between the germline ends. CDR1 is MNHNS, CDR2 SASEGT, per germline.

The gene calls are TRBV4-2 and TRBJ2-7; D not certain. This CDR3 is 10 amino acids long. CDR1 is LGHNA, CDR2 YNFKEQ, per germline. V was shortened by 3 bases and J by 5 bases, with 2 bases between the two germline ends. CDR3 residues: CASSQHEQYF. CDR3 nucleotide sequence: TGTGCCAGCAGCCAGCACGAGCAGTACTTC.

The rearrangement links TRBV28 to TRBJ2-1, with D perhaps matching TRBD1 (6 bases). Trimming stripped 5 bases from V and 4 bases from J, with 18 bases between. The CDR3 spans 16 residues. The germline CDR1 and CDR2 sequences are MDHEN and SYDVKM. The CDR3 DNA is TGTGCCAGCAGTCCCCAACAGGGCGGCGGGTACAATGAGCAGTTCTTC. Protein: CASSPQQGGGYNEQFF.

There are many counts of this clonotype. This chain uses TRBV6-4 with TRBJ2-3, with D perhaps TRBD1 or TRBD2 (6 bases each). This CDR3 is 14 amino acids long. V dropped 3 bases and J dropped 6 bases, with 13 bases sitting between them. Per germline, CDR1 MRHNA and CDR2 SNTAGT. CDR3 region: CASSDTPGADTQYF. CDR3 DNA sequence: TGTGCCAGCAGTGATACCCCGGGGGCTGATACGCAGTATTTT.

This clonotype was counted at least ten times. This sequence joins TRBV20-1 and TRBJ2-7; D is perhaps TRBD2 (6 bases). The CDR3 is 16 amino acids. Deletions cut 3 bases from V and 6 bases from J, with 24 bases between. Germline CDR1 reads DFQATT; CDR2 reads SNEGSKA (reference sequence). CDR3 in amino acids: CSASGRIGKSSSEQYF. DNA for the CDR3: TGCAGTGCTAGTGGGAGGATCGGGAAGAGCAGTAGCGAGCAGTACTTC.

The V call is TRBV3-1, the J call TRBJ1-1; the D is unclear. This CDR3 comprises 14 residues. Germline V gene data show CDR1 as LGHDT and CDR2 as YNNKEL (reference sequence). Trimming removed 7 bases at V and 1 base at J, with 13 bases between. DNA of the CDR3: TGTGCCAGCACCGTCGAGGGAACGAACACTGAAGCTTTCTTT. It yields the protein CASTVEGTNTEAFF. Looking up the rest from reference TRBV3-1 and TRBJ1-1 gives the full variable domain: DTAVSQTPKYLVTQMGNDKSIKCEQNLGHDTMYWYKQDSKKFLKIMFSYNNKELIINETVPNRFSPKSPDKAHLNLHINSLELGDSAVYFCASTVEGTNTEAFFGQGTRLTVV.

The CDR3 loop reads CASSPNAGVPTEAFF. Here the CDR3 DNA reads TGTGCCAGTAGTCCAAATGCGGGGGTTCCAACTGAAGCTTTCTTT. This rearrangement joins TRBV19 to TRBJ1-1; the D gene is possibly TRBD1 (5 bases). The germline V gene encodes CDR1 LNHDA and CDR2 SQIVND (reference sequence). The CDR3 runs 15 residues. V lost 5 bases and J lost 5, with 18 bases in between.

The chain uses TRBV5-1 and TRBJ2-2; D is uncertain. This CDR3 is 13 amino acids long. Germline assignment: CDR1 SGHRS and CDR2 YFSETQ. Trimming stripped 0 bases from V and 7 bases from J, with 7 bases between. CDR3 DNA sequence: TGCGCCAGCAGCTTGGCGTTATACGGGGAGCTGTTTTTT. This gives the protein CASSLALYGELFF. The full variable domain, completed using reference TRBV5-1 and TRBJ2-2, is KAGVTQTPRYLIKTRGQQVTLSCSPISGHRSVSWYQQTPGQGLQFLFEYFSETQRNKGNFPGRFSGRQFSNSRSEMNVSTLELGDSALYLCASSLALYGELFFGEGSRLTVL.

Comments on this clonotype: A much larger clone differs from this one at a single base, so this may be a read error. This chain uses TRBV4-1 with TRBJ1-5; a weak D match, TRBD1 (6 bases). The ends were cut back, 3 bases at V and 11 bases at J, with 17 bases in the middle. From germline, CDR1 is MGHRA and CDR2 YSYEKL. CDR3 size: 14 residues. The CDR3 spells CASSHDPGVRSQHF. The CDR3 DNA reads as TGCGCCAGCAGCCACGACCCAGGGGTACGATCCCAGCATTTT.